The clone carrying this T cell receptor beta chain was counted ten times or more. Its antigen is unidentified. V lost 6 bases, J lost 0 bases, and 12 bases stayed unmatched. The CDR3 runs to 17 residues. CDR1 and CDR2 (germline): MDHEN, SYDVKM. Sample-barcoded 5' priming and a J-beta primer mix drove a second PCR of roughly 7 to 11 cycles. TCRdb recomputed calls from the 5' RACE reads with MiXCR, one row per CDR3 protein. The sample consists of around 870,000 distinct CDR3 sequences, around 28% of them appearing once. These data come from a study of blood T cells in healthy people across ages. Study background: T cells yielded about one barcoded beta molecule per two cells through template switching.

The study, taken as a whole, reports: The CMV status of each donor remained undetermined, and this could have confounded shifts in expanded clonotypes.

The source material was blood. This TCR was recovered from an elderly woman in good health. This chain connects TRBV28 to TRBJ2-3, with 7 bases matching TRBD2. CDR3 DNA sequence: TGTGCCAGCAGCAAAGGACCTGAAGCGGGAAGCACAGATACGCAGTATTTT. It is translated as CASSKGPEAGSTDTQYF.